This entry lists 28 T cell receptor beta chains sequenced from one sample in a study of T cell responses to AZD1222 COVID-19 vaccine. Sequenced by immunoSEQ multiplex PCR; TCRdb stores in-frame clones only, minus some. In the table there are 100,000 to 150,000 clones, roughly 90% of which are singletons. This specimen consisted of peripheral blood, obtained on day 0 of MenACWY control vaccination. The source of these receptors is an adult in good health.

The chain has TRBV9 and TRBJ1-3, with D unclear. With 0 bases removed from V and 0 bases from J, the gap between germline ends came to 10 bases. CDR1 is SGDLS and CDR2 is YYNGEE in the germline V gene. The CDR3 has 16 amino acids. The CDR3 DNA reads as TGTGCCAGCAGCGTAGGGCAGTCCTACTCTGGAAACACCATATATTTT. As protein: CASSVGQSYSGNTIYF.

This chain uses TRBV5-1 with TRBJ1-2; D gene uncertain. CDR1 and CDR2 (germline): SGHRS, YFSETQ. Deletions cut 4 bases from V and 2 bases from J, with 9 bases between. The CDR3 has 13 amino acids. CDR3 bases: TGCGCCAGCAGCGGGGAGGTGAACTATGGCTACACCTTC. Its translation is CASSGEVNYGYTF.

The chain joins TRBV7-3 to TRBJ2-1; 7 positions match TRBD1. In germline, CDR1 is SGHTA, CDR2 FQGTGA. V gave up 4 bases and J gave up 4 bases; unmatched junction bases: 7. The CDR3 contains 15 residues. CDR3 amino acids: CASSYDRAGYNEQFF. DNA for the CDR3: TGTGCCAGCAGCTATGACAGGGCCGGTTACAATGAGCAGTTCTTC.

The chain joins TRBV28 to TRBJ2-2; the match to TRBD2 covers 10 bases. The CDR3 is 17 residues long. Germline-derived CDR1 and CDR2 are MDHEN and SYDVKM. With V trimmed by 5 bases and J by 6 bases, 12 bases remained unmatched. CDR3: CASSHYLAGVTSGELFF. The CDR3 bases are TGTGCCAGCAGTCACTATCTAGCGGGAGTAACCTCCGGGGAGCTGTTTTTT.

The rearrangement links TRBV10-3 to TRBJ1-1; perhaps TRBD1 as D (5 bases). The V end lost 9 bases, the J end lost 1 base, and 12 bases lay between the germline ends. This CDR3 is 13 amino acids long. The germline gives CDR1 ENHRY, CDR2 SYGVKD. The CDR3 coding sequence is TGTGCCATGTCCAGGGTAGGGAACACTGAAGCTTTCTTT. Translating gives CAMSRVGNTEAFF.

The rearrangement uses TRBV5-6 and TRBJ1-2; 8 nucleotides align to TRBD1. From germline, CDR1 is SGHDT and CDR2 YYEEEE. Trimming at V came to 2 bases and at J to 2 bases, leaving 8 bases not matched to a gene. The CDR3 spans 16 residues. This CDR3 is CASSFRDRLPNYGYTF. CDR3 nucleotide sequence: TGTGCCAGCAGCTTTAGGGACAGGTTACCCAACTATGGCTACACCTTC.

The rearrangement links TRBV5-1 to TRBJ2-5; 7 positions match TRBD2. The CDR3 has 15 residues. The V gene end was trimmed by 4 bases and the J gene end by 5 bases; junction bases not matched to a gene: 11. CDR1 and CDR2 (germline): SGHRS, YFSETQ. CDR3 region: CASSLAAGVEETQYF. The CDR3 DNA sequence: TGCGCCAGCAGCCTTGCGGCGGGAGTAGAGGAGACCCAGTACTTC.

The chain joins TRBV6-5 to TRBJ1-1; 8 positions agree with TRBD1. In germline, CDR1 is MNHEY, CDR2 SVGAGI. The length of the CDR3 is 15 residues. The V gene end was trimmed by 6 bases and the J gene end by 7 bases; junction bases not matched to a gene: 13. The CDR3: CASRSLDRGWGEAFF. In DNA form, the CDR3 reads TGTGCCAGCAGAAGTCTCGACAGGGGCTGGGGTGAAGCTTTCTTT.

CDR3 region: CASRWSGGGGETQYF. DNA for the CDR3: TGTGCCAGCCGCTGGTCTGGAGGCGGGGGGGAGACCCAGTACTTC. V gene TRBV19 combines with J gene TRBJ2-5, with 8 nucleotides matching TRBD2. The trim removed 9 bases at V and 5 bases at J, leaving 14 bases unmatched. The CDR3 has 15 residues. Germline V gene data show CDR1 as LNHDA and CDR2 as SQIVND (reference sequence).

The chain recombines TRBV5-8 with TRBJ2-1, with D unclear. The V gene lost 4 bases and the J gene lost 8 bases, with 10 bases spanning the gap. Looked up from germline, CDR1 is SGHTS and CDR2 is YDEGEE. This CDR3 spans 12 amino acids. The CDR3 loop is CASSTDGDEQFF. The CDR3, as DNA: TGTGCCAGCAGCACGGATGGGGATGAGCAGTTCTTC. Variable domain in full (rest from reference TRBV5-8 and TRBJ2-1): EAGVTQSPTHLIKTRGQQATLRCSPISGHTSVYWYQQALGLGLQFLLWYDEGEERNRGNFPPRFSGRQFPNYSSELNVNALELEDSALYLCASSTDGDEQFFGPGTRLTVL.

V and J are TRBV18 and TRBJ1-1; D is undetermined. The ends were cut back, 6 bases at V and 1 base at J, with 9 bases in the middle. The germline gives CDR1 KGHSH, CDR2 LQKENI. The length of the CDR3 is 13 residues. For the CDR3, the DNA is TGTGCCAGCTCGCCCAATGGGAACACTGAAGCTTTCTTT. Residues: CASSPNGNTEAFF.

The V gene is TRBV5-1, the J gene TRBJ2-5; D is possibly TRBD1 or TRBD2 (5 bases each). Germline assignment: CDR1 SGHRS and CDR2 YFSETQ. V lost 3 bases to trimming and J lost 5 bases, with 20 bases between them. This CDR3 contains 16 residues. The CDR3 here is CASSSQRTGAQETQYF. CDR3 nucleotides: TGCGCCAGCAGCTCGCAACGGACCGGGGCTCAGGAGACCCAGTACTTC.

This clone was seen only once. CDR3 residues: CASSTSGVSSYNSPLHF. CDR3 sequence (DNA): TGTGCCAGCAGCACCTCGGGGGTGAGCTCCTATAATTCACCCCTCCACTTT. The chain recombines TRBV13 with TRBJ1-6, with TRBD1 as a possible D gene (5 bases). The CDR3 extends over 17 amino acids. Germline CDR1 is PRHDT and CDR2 is FYEKMQ (reference sequence). V was shortened by 5 bases and J by 0 bases, with 14 bases between the two germline ends.

This chain connects TRBV7-8 to TRBJ2-5, with D perhaps TRBD2 (5 bases). CDR3 size: 15 residues. Germline CDR1 is SGHVS and CDR2 is FQNEAQ. The ends were cut back, 1 base at V and 5 bases at J, with 14 bases in the middle. CDR3 amino acids: CASSLEGEPDETQYF. Here the CDR3 DNA reads TGTGCCAGCAGCTTAGAGGGAGAACCCGATGAGACCCAGTACTTC.

The chain employs TRBV7-6 and TRBJ2-1; D uncertain. Germline V lookup: CDR1 SGHVS, CDR2 FNYEAQ. V dropped 8 bases and J dropped 0 bases, with 5 bases sitting between them. The CDR3 covers 12 residues. The CDR3 DNA follows: TGTGCCAGCTCGGCCTCCTACAATGAGCAGTTCTTC. Protein product: CASSASYNEQFF.

The chain links TRBV6-5 to TRBJ1-6; D remains ambiguous. There are 16 residues in the CDR3. V lost 0 bases to trimming and J lost 8 bases, with 14 bases between them. Looked up from germline, CDR1 is MNHEY and CDR2 is SVGAGI. The CDR3 loop reads CASSYSGAGWDSPLHF. In nucleotides, the CDR3 is TGTGCCAGCAGTTACTCTGGTGCGGGTTGGGATTCACCCCTCCACTTT.

The chain links TRBV5-6 to TRBJ2-3; D might be TRBD2 (5 bases). The CDR3 extends over 14 amino acids. Germline V gene sequence: CDR1 SGHDT, CDR2 YYEEEE. Between the trimmed V and J ends, which lost 0 bases and 4 bases, there was a span of 9 bases. CDR3 DNA: TGTGCCAGCAGCTTGGTGGCGGGCTCAGATACGCAGTATTTT. Translation gives CASSLVAGSDTQYF.

The CDR3 DNA reads as TGTGCCAGCAGCGTAGTTGAGAGGACAGGCTCTGACTCTGGGGCCAACGTCCTGACTTTC. This encodes CASSVVERTGSDSGANVLTF. This sequence joins TRBV9 and TRBJ2-6, with TRBD1 matching 7 bases. V lost 0 bases and J lost 0; bases outside the gene matches: 12. The CDR3 is 20 amino acids. Germline V gene lookup returns CDR1 SGDLS and CDR2 YYNGEE.

CDR3 nucleotide sequence: TGTGCCAGTAGTATAGGACAGGGGTTCGGTGAGACCCAGTACTTC. Amino acid sequence: CASSIGQGFGETQYF. V is TRBV19 and J is TRBJ2-5; 8 bases map to TRBD1. V lost 1 base to trimming and J lost 5 bases; unmatched junction nucleotides: 6. CDR3 size: 15 residues. Germline CDR1 reads LNHDA; CDR2 reads SQIVND (reference sequence).

The genes are TRBV3-1 (or the pseudogene TRBV3-2) and TRBJ2-7; 7 positions match TRBD1. Germline CDR1 is LGHDT and CDR2 is YNNKEL (reference sequence). This CDR3 region has 15 residues. Trimming at V came to 0 bases and at J to 5 bases, leaving 7 bases not matched to a gene. The CDR3 protein is CASSQEEPGGDEQYF. CDR3 DNA: TGTGCCAGCAGCCAAGAAGAGCCAGGGGGAGACGAGCAGTACTTC.

This chain connects TRBV11-3 to TRBJ2-6; 10 nucleotides agree with TRBD1. The length of the CDR3 is 17 residues. The germline CDR1 and CDR2 sequences are SGHNT and YENEEA. After removal of 2 bases from V and 3 bases from J, the junction contained 4 bases not matched to a gene. This CDR3 reads CASSLPGQGFGANVLTF. CDR3 bases: TGTGCCAGCAGCTTACCGGGACAGGGGTTTGGGGCCAACGTCCTGACTTTC.

This CDR3 reads CASSLAGGKLAGTYEQYF. In nucleotides, the CDR3 is TGTGCCAGCAGCTTAGCAGGGGGGAAACTAGCGGGCACCTACGAGCAGTACTTC. The chain combines TRBV7-6 with TRBJ2-7, with 9 bases lining up with TRBD2. This CDR3 is 18 amino acids long. With 0 bases clipped from V and 2 bases from J, the junction kept 11 bases outside the gene matches. The germline V gene has CDR1 SGHVS and CDR2 FNYEAQ.

The rearrangement links TRBV19 to TRBJ1-4, with a tentative D call TRBD1 (5 bases). CDR3 length equals 14 residues. Germline assignment: CDR1 LNHDA and CDR2 SQIVND (reference sequence). Trimming removed 5 bases at V and 4 bases at J, with 11 bases between. The CDR3 DNA reads as TGTGCCAGTAGTCCGACAGTTATTAATGAAAAACTGTTTTTT. It yields the protein CASSPTVINEKLFF. The complete variable domain, with remaining parts taken from reference TRBV19 and TRBJ1-4, reads DGGITQSPKYLFRKEGQNVTLSCEQNLNHDAMYWYRQDPGQGLRLIYYSQIVNDFQKGDIAEGYSVSREKKESFPLTVTSAQKNPTAFYLCASSPTVINEKLFFGSGTQLSVL.

The rearrangement joins TRBV6-5 to TRBJ2-6; no definite D call. V lost 6 bases and J lost 2, with 11 bases in between. The CDR3 has 15 residues. CDR1 is MNHEY and CDR2 is SVGAGI in the germline V gene. This chain's CDR3 is CASSLLNPGANVLTF. The CDR3 DNA is TGTGCCAGCAGCCTACTAAACCCTGGGGCCAACGTCCTGACTTTC.

This chain's CDR3 is CASSLTGVEQYF. The CDR3, as DNA: TGTGCCAGCAGCTTAACAGGGGTCGAGCAGTACTTC. The J gene is TRBJ2-7, the V gene TRBV11-3; 7 nucleotides line up with TRBD1. Germline values: CDR1 SGHNT, CDR2 YENEEA. This CDR3 has 12 amino acids. V shed 2 bases, J shed 6 bases, and the junction held 1 base outside the gene matches.

This clone was counted a single time. The same CDR3 can be traced to other DNA sequences in this sample. The chain recombines TRBV4-1 with TRBJ2-1; D is undetermined. CDR3 size: 14 residues. The germline V gene encodes CDR1 MGHRA and CDR2 YSYEKL. The V end was cut by 2 bases, the J end by 0 bases, with 5 bases between. The CDR3 here is CASSQFSSYNEQFF. The DNA for the CDR3 is TGCGCCAGCAGCCAATTTAGCTCCTACAATGAGCAGTTCTTC.

The gene calls are TRBV6-7 and TRBJ2-1; possible D gene TRBD1, 6 bases. TRBV6-7 is annotated as an ORF whose role is uncertain. Trimming took off 4 bases at V and 2 bases at J, with 12 bases between the two ends. The CDR3 covers 15 residues. This CDR3 reads CASSSTGYPYNEQFF. CDR3 coding DNA: TGTGCCAGCAGTTCGACAGGTTACCCCTACAATGAGCAGTTCTTC.

The chain links TRBV18 to TRBJ2-3; tentatively, D is TRBD2 (7 bases). The V gene lost 1 base and the J gene lost 1 base, with 15 bases spanning the gap. The CDR3 consists of 17 residues. Germline CDR1 reads KGHSH; CDR2 reads LQKENI. CDR3 nucleotide sequence: TGTGCCAGCTCACCACGGTCGGGGGGCGGGGGCACAGATACGCAGTATTTT. Translating gives CASSPRSGGGGTDTQYF.